This T cell receptor beta chain was identified during a study of blood T cell repertoires in COVID-19 (dated by TCRdb to 2019 to 2021). For context, the study as a whole: Samples covering the acute and convalescent phases of COVID-19 were provided by collaborators in the United States, Italy and Spain. The repertoires were made available in a free public database intended to serve as a resource for research on the immune response to SARS-CoV-2. The samples were drawn from two sources: the first 160 participants of the ongoing ImmuneRACE study, and 1,000 to 1,500 subjects contributed by 6 global collaborators. HLA class I and class II types, where available, came from metadata supplied by the sample provider rather than from assay-based typing. The material from the prospective study consisted of cDNA or gDNA derived from T cells, B-cell-depleted T cells, or PBMCs. Subjects who had been exposed to COVID-19, were actively infected with it, or had recovered from it provided the deeply sampled blood TCRbeta repertoires that made up the dataset. Sample metadata almost always included a de-identified subject ID, COVID-19 status, age in years and sex.

TCRbeta CDR3 regions were amplified from genomic DNA using the immunoSEQ Assay, a bias-controlled multiplex PCR. In the source study's methods: The number of nucleated cells in each sample was estimated by amplification of reference gene primers within the assay. Sequence reads were collapsed and filtered to measure the absolute abundance of every unique TCRbeta CDR3 rearrangement. For each sample, productive Simpson clonality was calculated as the square root of Simpson's diversity index over productive rearrangements. Not all clones reach the TCRdb copy of this immuneACCESS table, which keeps in-frame sequences only. Checked studies attribute under half of the gap to unresolved V genes and leave the rest unexplained. Clone size and the V and J calls come from that table; the DNA yielded D and trimming. The sample contains around 340,000 clones, 75% to 90% of them found a single time. The ten largest account for about 7% of the sample.

Study-wide findings and limitations: How much clinical and demographic metadata was included differed by source and by participant, and the metadata was provided uncurated.

According to the germline V gene (reference sequence), CDR1 reads MNHNY and CDR2 reads SVGAGI. Measured from the cysteine to the phenylalanine, the CDR3 is 11 residues long. Only CDR3 DNA remains: 33 bases, in frame from the first base. Trimming removed 4 bases from V and 5 bases from J, leaving 4 bases between the germline ends. In the case of this clone: No antigen is known for it. The input lacks base qualities; no much larger clone sits a single base away.

In Seattle, one collaborating source enrolled patients while the infection was active and tracked those patients longitudinally over the course of disease. Each collaborating institution followed its own protocols to collect whole blood in K2EDTA tubes. For TCRbeta analysis, collaborators shipped samples as frozen whole blood, isolated PBMCs, or DNA extracted from either of those sample types. The sequenced sample consisted of peripheral blood. The receptor comes from a woman aged 55 to 70 with COVID-19, enrolled during active disease. The chain uses TRBV6-6 and TRBJ2-3; the D gene remains uncertain. The encoded CDR3 is CASSSKDTQYF. The nucleotides read TGTGCCAGCAGTTCCAAAGATACGCAGTATTTT.